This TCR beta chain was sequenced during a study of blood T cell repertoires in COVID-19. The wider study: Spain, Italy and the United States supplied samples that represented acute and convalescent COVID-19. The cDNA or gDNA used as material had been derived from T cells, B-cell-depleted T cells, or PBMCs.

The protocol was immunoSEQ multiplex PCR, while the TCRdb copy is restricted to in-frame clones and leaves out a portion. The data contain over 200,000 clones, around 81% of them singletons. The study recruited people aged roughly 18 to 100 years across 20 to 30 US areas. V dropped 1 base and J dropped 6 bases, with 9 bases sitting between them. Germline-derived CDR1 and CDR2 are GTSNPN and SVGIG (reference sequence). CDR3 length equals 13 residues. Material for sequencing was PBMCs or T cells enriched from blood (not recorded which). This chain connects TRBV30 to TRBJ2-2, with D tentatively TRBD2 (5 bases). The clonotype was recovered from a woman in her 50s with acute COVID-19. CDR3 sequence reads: CAWSAGWSGELFF. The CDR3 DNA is TGTGCCTGGAGTGCGGGGTGGTCCGGGGAGCTGTTTTTT.